The rows below give T cell receptor beta chains drawn from one sample of a study of cytomegalovirus exposure and HLA in healthy donors. Sequencing was performed with immunoSEQ multiplex PCR; in TCRdb, only in-frame clones are kept and a portion is missing. The sample gives some 71,000 clones, about 74% of which show up once; roughly 20% is in the top ten. The specimen sequenced was PBMCs. These receptors all come from a woman aged 25 to 39 in good health and CMV-seropositive. Both conserved end residues are part of each CDR3. A D gene is named only where the DNA matches it firmly. The listing skips clone size in some rows; elsewhere it reads once, few, many or a size class.

>NA|TRBJ2-7|TRBD2|TRBV7-9
CASSSGLKGYEQYF
TGTGCCAGCAGCTCGGGACTAAAGGGCTACGAGCAGTACTTC
>NA|TRBJ1-4|NA|TRBV25-1
CASSEEWRSNEKLFF
TGTGCCAGCAGTGAAGAGTGGAGATCTAATGAAAAACTGTTTTTT
>NA|TRBJ1-1|NA|TRBV11-1
CASSLARGSGTEAFF
TGTGCCAGCAGCTTAGCGCGGGGGAGTGGAACTGAAGCTTTCTTT
>NA|TRBJ1-5|NA|TRBV19
CASKGALEPQHF
TGTGCCAGTAAAGGGGCCCTTGAGCCCCAGCATTTT
>NA|TRBJ2-1|NA|TRBV6-6
CASSYLNEQFF
TGTGCCAGCAGTTACCTCAATGAGCAGTTCTTC
>NA|TRBJ2-5|NA|TRBV7-6
CASQEVPVTQYF
TGTGCCAGCCAGGAGGTTCCGGTGACCCAGTACTTC
>once|TRBJ2-7|TRBD2|TRBV7-2
CASSLTQTSGSYEQYF
TGTGCCAGCAGCTTAACTCAGACTAGCGGGAGTTACGAGCAGTACTTC
>NA|TRBJ2-1|NA|TRBV29-1
CSVDPPYNEQFF
TGCAGCGTTGATCCTCCGTACAATGAGCAGTTCTTC
>few|TRBJ1-3|NA|TRBV15
CATLGLDAGNTIYF
TGTGCCACCCTGGGCCTTGACGCTGGAAACACCATATATTTT
>few|TRBJ2-7|TRBD2|TRBV27
CASSLSGGYEQYF
TGTGCCAGCAGTTTATCGGGAGGGTACGAGCAGTACTTC
>NA|TRBJ1-5|TRBD1|TRBV28
CASSPGTVNQPQHF
TGTGCCAGCAGTCCGGGGACAGTCAATCAGCCCCAGCATTTT
>NA|TRBJ1-5|TRBD1|TRBV2
CASRRDRGQQPQHF
TGTGCCAGCAGACGGGACAGGGGACAACAGCCCCAGCATTTT
>NA|TRBJ1-1|NA|TRBV23-1
CASSQSARDIAEAFF
TGCGCCAGCAGTCAATCGGCCAGGGACATTGCTGAAGCTTTCTTT
>few|TRBJ2-7|NA|TRBV10-3
CAIRPGQFFYEQYF
TGTGCCATCAGGCCCGGACAGTTCTTCTACGAGCAGTACTTC
>NA|TRBJ2-1|TRBD2|TRBV9
CASSVGLAVDEQFF
TGTGCCAGCAGCGTTGGACTAGCTGTAGATGAGCAGTTCTTC
>NA|TRBJ2-7|NA|TRBV5-1
CASSFSEPYEQYF
TGCGCCAGCAGCTTTAGCGAGCCCTACGAGCAGTACTTC
>NA|TRBJ2-1|TRBD2|TRBV5-4
CASSLGGLATRNEQFF
TGTGCCAGCAGCTTGGGGGGACTAGCGACCAGGAATGAGCAGTTCTTC
>NA|TRBJ2-7|TRBD2|TRBV28
CASRAPGLSYEQYF
TGTGCCAGCAGGGCGCCGGGACTATCCTACGAGCAGTACTTC
>NA|TRBJ2-7|NA|TRBV2
CASDISSYEQYF
TGTGCCAGCGACATAAGCTCCTACGAGCAGTACTTC
>NA|TRBJ2-7|TRBD2|TRBV7-6
CASSSTGGTYEQYF
TGTGCCAGCAGCTCCACGGGAGGGACCTACGAGCAGTACTTC
>NA|TRBJ2-7|TRBD1|TRBV30
CAWSVGTGGLYEQYF
TGTGCCTGGAGTGTCGGGACAGGGGGGCTCTACGAGCAGTACTTC
>few|TRBJ2-3|TRBD2|TRBV4-1
CASSQPPGLTQYF
TGCGCCAGCAGCCAACCACCGGGACTAACGCAGTATTTT
>NA|TRBJ2-1|NA|TRBV5-1
CASSEQGYNEQFF
TGCGCCAGCAGCGAACAGGGTTACAATGAGCAGTTCTTC
>NA|TRBJ1-3|NA|TRBV6-5
CASSLGNTIYF
TGTGCCAGCAGTTTAGGAAACACCATATATTTT